This record concerns one TCR beta chain sequence. Its antigen is not yet known. No base quality information exists; no much larger clone differs at one position. The collaborating institutions used their own protocols to collect whole blood in K2EDTA tubes. For TCRbeta analysis, collaborator samples were shipped as frozen whole blood, as isolated PBMCs, or as DNA extracted from either sample type. This sample stems from a study of blood T cell repertoires in COVID-19 (dated by TCRdb to the early 2020s). Turning to the overall study: The collaborator samples originated in the United States, Italy and Spain and spanned the acute and convalescent phases of COVID-19. Nearly every sample came with metadata listing a de-identified subject ID, COVID-19 status, age in years and sex. HLA class I and class II types, where available, came from metadata supplied by the sample provider rather than from assay-based typing. The material from the prospective study consisted of cDNA or gDNA derived from T cells, B-cell-depleted T cells, or PBMCs. The repertoires were made available in a free public database intended to serve as a resource for research on the immune response to SARS-CoV-2. The samples were drawn from two sources: the first 160 participants of the ongoing ImmuneRACE study, and 1,200 or so subjects contributed by 6 global collaborators. The dataset comprised deeply sampled blood TCRbeta repertoires from subjects exposed to, actively infected with, or recovered from COVID-19. Results the study describes overall, beyond this receptor: The amount of clinical and demographic metadata varied by source and participant and was provided uncurated.

Between the V and J ends, shortened by 4 bases and 4 bases respectively, the junction contains 11 bases. From a lookup of the germline V gene (reference sequence), CDR1 and CDR2 are GTSNPN and SVGIG. Measured from the cysteine to the phenylalanine, the CDR3 is 13 residues long. The only DNA kept is the CDR3, 39 bases in frame from the first base. The immunoSEQ Assay, a bias-controlled multiplex PCR, was used to amplify TCRbeta CDR3 regions from genomic DNA. The authors' analysis ran thus. Nucleated cell counts per sample were estimated from amplification of reference gene primers within the assay. To quantify the absolute abundance of each unique TCRbeta CDR3 rearrangement, sequence reads were collapsed and filtered. For each sample, productive Simpson clonality was calculated as the square root of Simpson's diversity index over productive rearrangements. The immuneACCESS repertoire file appears here via TCRdb, limited to in-frame rearrangements. These files lack a portion of the clones; in checked studies, under half of the deficit traces to unresolved V genes, and the cause of the others is not known. V and J calls and clone size are those listed in that table; D and trimming were worked out from the DNA. Counted in this sample were 100,000 to 150,000 clones; around four fifths of them appeared once. The ten top clones hold 25% of the sample.

The TCR comes from a human donor in a cohort sampled during active COVID-19. The rearrangement joined TRBV30 to TRBJ1-3, and perhaps TRBD1 as D gene, on 5 matching bases. The sample consisted of peripheral blood. The CDR3 corresponds to CAWNWGVGNTIYF. The bases are TGTGCCTGGAATTGGGGGGTCGGAAACACCATATATTTT.